These T cell receptor beta chains were read from a single sample in a study of technical replicates of blood from a few donors. Using immunoSEQ multiplex PCR, the repertoire was profiled, and TCRdb retains in-frame clones only, with some absent. The sample records tens of thousands of clones, around 91% being singletons. Sequencing was done on a sample of T cells isolated from PBMCs. The receptors were gathered from a human donor in good health. The CDR3 runs from the conserved cysteine through the conserved F or W. D genes are given only for firm matches. Clone size, where shown, is once, few, many, or a class for clones that have expanded.

abundance: -
v_gene: TRBV25-1
j_gene: TRBJ2-4
d_gene: TRBD1
CDR3aa: CASSEYRTGLNIQYF
CDR3nt: TGTGCCAGCAGTGAATATAGGACAGGACTAAACATTCAGTACTTC

abundance: -
v_gene: TRBV5-6
j_gene: TRBJ2-6
d_gene: -
CDR3aa: CASSKQGGGANVLTF
CDR3nt: TGTGCCAGCAGCAAGCAGGGTGGTGGGGCCAACGTCCTGACTTTC

abundance: few
v_gene: TRBV7-8
j_gene: TRBJ1-4
d_gene: -
CDR3aa: CASRRTERSEKLFF
CDR3nt: TGTGCCAGCAGACGGACAGAAAGGAGTGAAAAACTGTTTTTT

abundance: -
v_gene: TRBV9
j_gene: TRBJ1-2
d_gene: -
CDR3aa: CASSVQGSDYGYTF
CDR3nt: TGTGCCAGCAGCGTACAGGGGAGCGACTATGGCTACACCTTC

abundance: -
v_gene: TRBV7-2
j_gene: TRBJ2-7
d_gene: -
CDR3aa: CASSQIPPYEQYF
CDR3nt: TGTGCCAGCAGCCAAATCCCCCCCTACGAGCAGTACTTC

abundance: -
v_gene: TRBV28
j_gene: TRBJ2-7
d_gene: -
CDR3aa: CASRFRDLTYEQYF
CDR3nt: TGTGCCAGCAGATTCCGGGATCTAACTTACGAGCAGTACTTC

abundance: -
v_gene: TRBV6-1
j_gene: TRBJ2-7
d_gene: -
CDR3aa: CASVPPGLRYEQYF
CDR3nt: TGTGCCAGCGTTCCTCCGGGACTGCGCTACGAGCAGTACTTC

abundance: -
v_gene: TRBV2
j_gene: TRBJ1-4
d_gene: -
CDR3aa: CASSVGSEKLFF
CDR3nt: TGTGCCAGCAGTGTGGGGAGTGAAAAACTGTTTTTT

abundance: once
v_gene: TRBV29-1
j_gene: TRBJ2-7
d_gene: TRBD1
CDR3aa: CSVEETGGSYEQYF
CDR3nt: TGCAGCGTTGAAGAGACAGGGGGTTCCTACGAGCAGTACTTC

abundance: -
v_gene: TRBV25-1
j_gene: TRBJ1-5
d_gene: -
CDR3aa: CASSRDNSNQPQHF
CDR3nt: TGTGCCAGCAGTCGTGACAATAGCAATCAGCCCCAGCATTTT

abundance: -
v_gene: TRBV13
j_gene: TRBJ1-3
d_gene: -
CDR3aa: CASSASGAGNTIYF
CDR3nt: TGTGCCAGCAGCGCGTCAGGGGCTGGAAACACCATATATTTT

abundance: -
v_gene: TRBV6-1
j_gene: TRBJ1-2
d_gene: TRBD1
CDR3aa: CASSGDRGGRGYTF
CDR3nt: TGTGCCAGCAGTGGGGACAGGGGAGGACGCGGCTACACCTTC

abundance: -
v_gene: TRBV5-1
j_gene: TRBJ2-3
d_gene: TRBD2
CDR3aa: CASSLEERETDTQYF
CDR3nt: TGCGCCAGCAGCTTGGAGGAGCGGGAAACAGATACGCAGTATTTT

abundance: -
v_gene: TRBV7-2
j_gene: TRBJ2-7
d_gene: TRBD2
CDR3aa: CASSPSGGYEQYF
CDR3nt: TGTGCCAGCAGCCCTAGCGGGGGTTACGAGCAGTACTTC

abundance: -
v_gene: TRBV5-4
j_gene: TRBJ1-1
d_gene: TRBD1
CDR3aa: CASSRGQGGRTEAFF
CDR3nt: TGTGCCAGCAGCAGGGGACAGGGCGGTCGGACTGAAGCTTTCTTT

abundance: -
v_gene: TRBV4-1
j_gene: TRBJ2-1
d_gene: TRBD2
CDR3aa: CASSQDATGTSGLGEQFF
CDR3nt: TGCGCCAGCAGCCAAGATGCGACCGGGACTAGCGGCCTAGGTGAGCAGTTCTTC

abundance: -
v_gene: TRBV9
j_gene: TRBJ2-2
d_gene: TRBD2
CDR3aa: CASNPAGATGELFF
CDR3nt: TGTGCCAGCAACCCGGCGGGAGCCACCGGGGAGCTGTTTTTT

abundance: once
v_gene: TRBV7-9
j_gene: TRBJ2-1
d_gene: -
CDR3aa: CASSLAEGLQFF
CDR3nt: TGTGCCAGCAGCTTAGCGGAGGGGCTGCAGTTCTTC

abundance: -
v_gene: TRBV19
j_gene: TRBJ2-1
d_gene: TRBD1
CDR3aa: CASRATGGGLGNEQFF
CDR3nt: TGTGCCAGTAGAGCCACAGGGGGCGGTCTCGGGAATGAGCAGTTCTTC

abundance: few
v_gene: TRBV9
j_gene: TRBJ1-1
d_gene: TRBD1
CDR3aa: CASSWTGAMNTEAFF
CDR3nt: TGTGCCAGCAGCTGGACAGGGGCAATGAACACTGAAGCTTTCTTT

abundance: -
v_gene: TRBV6-4
j_gene: TRBJ2-1
d_gene: TRBD1
CDR3aa: CASSVDRGGLNEQFF
CDR3nt: TGTGCCAGCAGTGTCGACAGGGGGGGTCTCAATGAGCAGTTCTTC

abundance: -
v_gene: TRBV4-3
j_gene: TRBJ1-3
d_gene: -
CDR3aa: CASRQTAGNTIYF
CDR3nt: TGCGCCAGCCGTCAGACGGCAGGCAACACCATATATTTT